This T cell receptor beta chain was recovered during a study of shared clonotypes between healthy human individuals. Generated by immunoSEQ multiplex PCR, the TCRdb table keeps only in-frame clones and is missing some. The sample lists fewer than 700,000 clones, roughly 96% occurring once. Naive CD8 populations comprised CD45RO-negative cells positively selected for CCR7, excluding terminally differentiated effector memory CD45RA+ cells. The TCR was taken from a woman between 25 and 40 years old in good health. Material for sequencing was naive CD8+ T cells sorted from blood.

The DNA for the CDR3 is TGTGCCAGCAGCCAAGATCCACTAGCAACCGGGGAGCTGTTTTTT. Protein product: CASSQDPLATGELFF. J is TRBJ2-2 and V is TRBV4-2; possible D gene TRBD2, 6 bases. The CDR3 sequence is 15 residues long. Germline values: CDR1 LGHNA, CDR2 YNFKEQ. V lost 0 bases and J 5 bases, leaving 10 bases between the germline ends.